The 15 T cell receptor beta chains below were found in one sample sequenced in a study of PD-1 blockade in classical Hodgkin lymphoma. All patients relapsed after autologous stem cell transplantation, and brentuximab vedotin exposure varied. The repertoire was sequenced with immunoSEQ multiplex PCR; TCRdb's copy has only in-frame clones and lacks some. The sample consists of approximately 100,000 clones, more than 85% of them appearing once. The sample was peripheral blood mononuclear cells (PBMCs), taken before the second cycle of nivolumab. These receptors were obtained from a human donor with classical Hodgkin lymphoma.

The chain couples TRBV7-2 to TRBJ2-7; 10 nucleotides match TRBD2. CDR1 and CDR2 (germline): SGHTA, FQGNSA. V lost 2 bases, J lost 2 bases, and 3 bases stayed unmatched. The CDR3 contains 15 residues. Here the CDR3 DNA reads TGTGCCAGCAGCTTACAGAGCGGGAGGGCCTACGAGCAGTACTTC. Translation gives CASSLQSGRAYEQYF.

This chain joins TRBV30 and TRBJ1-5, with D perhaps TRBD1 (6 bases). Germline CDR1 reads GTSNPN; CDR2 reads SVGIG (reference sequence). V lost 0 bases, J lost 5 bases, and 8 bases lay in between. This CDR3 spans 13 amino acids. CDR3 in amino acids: CAWSVRQDQPQHF. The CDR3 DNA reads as TGTGCCTGGAGTGTACGACAGGATCAGCCCCAGCATTTT.

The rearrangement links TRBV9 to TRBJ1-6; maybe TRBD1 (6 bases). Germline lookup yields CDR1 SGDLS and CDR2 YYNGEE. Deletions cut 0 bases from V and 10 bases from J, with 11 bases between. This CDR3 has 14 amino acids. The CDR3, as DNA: TGTGCCAGCAGCGTAGTGGGACAAGGCTCACCCCTCCACTTT. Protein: CASSVVGQGSPLHF.

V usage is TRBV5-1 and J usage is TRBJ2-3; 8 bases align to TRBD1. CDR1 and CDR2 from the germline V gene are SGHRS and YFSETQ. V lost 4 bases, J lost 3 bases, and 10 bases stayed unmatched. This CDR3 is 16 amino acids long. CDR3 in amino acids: CASSPPAWTGTDTQYF. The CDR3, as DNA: TGCGCCAGCAGCCCCCCAGCCTGGACAGGGACAGATACGCAGTATTTT.

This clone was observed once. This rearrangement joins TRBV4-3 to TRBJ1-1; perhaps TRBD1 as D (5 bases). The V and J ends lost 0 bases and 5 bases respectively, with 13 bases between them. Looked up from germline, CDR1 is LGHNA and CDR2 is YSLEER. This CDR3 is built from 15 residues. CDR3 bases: TGCGCCAGCAGCCAAGAGTGGTGGGGGGGGACTGAAGCTTTCTTT. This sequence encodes CASSQEWWGGTEAFF.

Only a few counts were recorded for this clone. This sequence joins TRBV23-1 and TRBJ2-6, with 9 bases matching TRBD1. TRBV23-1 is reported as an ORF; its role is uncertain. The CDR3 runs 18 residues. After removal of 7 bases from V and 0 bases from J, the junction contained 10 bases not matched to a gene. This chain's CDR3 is CASTPPGTGFSGANVLTF. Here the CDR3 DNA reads TGCGCCAGCACTCCCCCCGGGACAGGGTTCTCTGGGGCCAACGTCCTGACTTTC.

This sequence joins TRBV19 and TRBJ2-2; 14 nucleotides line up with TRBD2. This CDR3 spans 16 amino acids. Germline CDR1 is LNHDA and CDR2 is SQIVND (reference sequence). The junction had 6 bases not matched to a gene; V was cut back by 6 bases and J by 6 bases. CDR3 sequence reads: CASSRLAGGHSGELFF. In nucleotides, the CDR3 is TGTGCCAGTAGCCGACTAGCGGGGGGGCATTCCGGGGAGCTGTTTTTT.

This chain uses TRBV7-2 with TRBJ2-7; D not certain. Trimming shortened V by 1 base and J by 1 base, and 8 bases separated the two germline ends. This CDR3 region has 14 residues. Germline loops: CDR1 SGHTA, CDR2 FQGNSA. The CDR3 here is CASSLGLTSYEQYF. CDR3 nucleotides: TGTGCCAGCAGCTTAGGATTAACTTCCTACGAGCAGTACTTC.

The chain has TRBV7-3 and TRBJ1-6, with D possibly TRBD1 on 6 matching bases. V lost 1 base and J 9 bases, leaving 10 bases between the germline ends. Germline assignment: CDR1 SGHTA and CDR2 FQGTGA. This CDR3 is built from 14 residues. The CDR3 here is CASSLRDNTSPLHF. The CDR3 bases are TGTGCCAGCAGCTTAAGGGACAATACTTCACCCCTCCACTTT.

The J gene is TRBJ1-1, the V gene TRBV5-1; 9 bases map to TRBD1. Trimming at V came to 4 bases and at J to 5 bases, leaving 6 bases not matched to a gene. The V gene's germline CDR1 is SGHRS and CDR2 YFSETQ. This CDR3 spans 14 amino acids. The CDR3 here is CASSPGQGYTEAFF. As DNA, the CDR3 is TGCGCCAGCAGCCCGGGACAGGGTTATACTGAAGCTTTCTTT.

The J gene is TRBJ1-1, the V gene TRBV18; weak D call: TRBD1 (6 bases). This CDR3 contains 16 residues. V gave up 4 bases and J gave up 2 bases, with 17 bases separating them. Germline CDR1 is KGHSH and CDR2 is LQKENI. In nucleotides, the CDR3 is TGTGCCAGCTCACTCACACCATGGACAGTTAACACTGAAGCTTTCTTT. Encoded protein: CASSLTPWTVNTEAFF.

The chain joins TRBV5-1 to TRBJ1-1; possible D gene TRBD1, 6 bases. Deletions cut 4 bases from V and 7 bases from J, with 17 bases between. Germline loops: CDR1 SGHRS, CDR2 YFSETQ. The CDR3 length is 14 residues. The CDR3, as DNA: TGCGCCAGCAGCGACGGGACACTTACATATGAAGCTTTCTTT. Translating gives CASSDGTLTYEAFF.

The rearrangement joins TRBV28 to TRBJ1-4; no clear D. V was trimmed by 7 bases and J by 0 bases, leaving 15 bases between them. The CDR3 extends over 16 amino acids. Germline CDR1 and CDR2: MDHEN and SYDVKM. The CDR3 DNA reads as TGTGCCAGCACCCCGACCACACTCGCAACTAATGAAAAACTGTTTTTT. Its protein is CASTPTTLATNEKLFF.

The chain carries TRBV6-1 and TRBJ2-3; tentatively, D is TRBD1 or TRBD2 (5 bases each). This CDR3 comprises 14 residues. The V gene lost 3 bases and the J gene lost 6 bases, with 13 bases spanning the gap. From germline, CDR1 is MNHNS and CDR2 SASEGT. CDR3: CASSDAEGIDTQYF. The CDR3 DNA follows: TGTGCCAGCAGTGATGCTGAGGGGATTGATACGCAGTATTTT.

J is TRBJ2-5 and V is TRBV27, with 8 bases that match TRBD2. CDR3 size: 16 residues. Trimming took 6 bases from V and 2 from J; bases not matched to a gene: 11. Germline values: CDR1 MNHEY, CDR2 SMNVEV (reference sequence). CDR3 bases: TGTGCCAGCAGATACCCCGAGGAGCGGGGGCAAGAGACCCAGTACTTC. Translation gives CASRYPEERGQETQYF.